One T cell receptor beta chain is described in this entry. The authors' processing: It was from reference gene primer amplification that nucleated cell counts were estimated. Libraries were prepared by immunoSEQ multiplex PCR; TCRdb keeps only in-frame clonotypes and omits some of them. The V and J calls and clone size are taken from that table; D and trimming were inferred from the DNA. The table records roughly 100,000 clones, 87% of them present only once. Germline V CDR1 and CDR2: SGHAT, FQNNGV. The germline V and J ends were trimmed by 6 bases and 8 bases, with 17 bases remaining between them. The length of the CDR3 is 14 residues. The sample is drawn from a study of blood T cell repertoires in COVID-19. As for the study in general: Donors in the United States, Italy and Spain gave samples during acute or convalescent COVID-19. Sample material is recorded as cDNA or gDNA derived from T cells, B-cell-depleted T cells, or PBMCs.

The TCR comes from a man over 45 in a cohort sampled during active COVID-19. The sample taken for sequencing was peripheral blood. The chain recombines TRBV11-2 with TRBJ2-4; possibly TRBD2 for D (6 bases). CDR3 in amino acids: CASRNLGGDHIQYF. Here the CDR3 DNA reads TGTGCCAGCAGAAACTTAGGAGGGGATCACATTCAGTACTTC.